This TCR beta chain came from a study of blood T cell repertoires in COVID-19. As for the study in general: Sites across the United States, Italy and Spain contributed samples from acute and convalescent COVID-19. Sample material is recorded as cDNA or gDNA derived from T cells, B-cell-depleted T cells, or PBMCs.

As handled by the study authors: Reference gene primer amplification gave estimated nucleated cell counts. TCRdb's copy holds only in-frame clones and misses some; the assay was immunoSEQ multiplex PCR. V and J calls and clone size come straight from that table; D and trimming were deduced from the DNA. Of 150,000 to 200,000 clones listed, around 81% are singletons. The CDR3 runs to 16 residues. The germline gives CDR1 MNHNY, CDR2 SVGAGI (reference sequence). Trimming at V came to 6 bases and at J to 8 bases, leaving 9 bases not matched to a gene. The sequencing sample was made of peripheral blood. The origin of this receptor is a man aged 60-69 years with active or convalescent COVID-19. V is TRBV6-6 and J is TRBJ2-1; TRBD2 agrees at 14 bases. CDR3 residues: CASRAGTSGGTDEQFF. The DNA of the CDR3 is TGTGCCAGCAGGGCCGGGACTAGCGGGGGAACGGATGAGCAGTTCTTC.